Following are 32 T cell receptor beta chains from one sample sequenced in a study of blood T cell repertoires in COVID-19. Clones were sequenced by immunoSEQ multiplex PCR, and TCRdb holds only the in-frame ones, with some missing. Counted here are some 320,000 clones, 90% occurring once; the ten biggest clones make up around 2.5%. The sample was PBMCs or T cells enriched from blood (not recorded which). The receptors come from a man in his 60s who had recovered from COVID-19.

V and J are TRBV2 and TRBJ2-2, with 10 bases that match TRBD1. V was clipped by 7 bases and J by 6 bases; unmatched bases: 8. The CDR3 loop spans 15 amino acids. Germline loops: CDR1 SNHLY, CDR2 FYNNEI. CDR3 DNA: TGTGCCAGCACGAGGGACAGGGGATGGGCCGGGGAGCTGTTTTTT. Translated, it gives CASTRDRGWAGELFF.

This clone was seen a handful of times. This chain connects TRBV6-6 to TRBJ1-2; 7 nucleotides match TRBD1. The V segment lost 10 bases and the J segment 6 bases; nucleotides outside the gene matches: 11. CDR1 MNHNY and CDR2 SVGAGI come from the germline V gene (reference sequence). This CDR3 is built from 13 residues. The CDR3 loop reads CANKQGINDGYTF. The CDR3 DNA follows: TGTGCCAACAAACAGGGGATTAATGATGGCTACACCTTC.

The CDR3 sequence is CASSLIARTSVGNEQFF. DNA for the CDR3: TGTGCCAGCAGTTTAATTGCCCGGACTAGTGTCGGCAATGAGCAGTTCTTC. The genes are TRBV27 and TRBJ2-1; 7 nucleotides line up with TRBD2. With 2 bases clipped from V and 6 bases from J, the junction kept 13 bases outside the gene matches. This CDR3 is built from 17 residues. Germline loops: CDR1 MNHEY, CDR2 SMNVEV (reference sequence).

The table lists this clone with a few counts. V usage is TRBV30 and J usage is TRBJ1-6; no firm D call. The germline V gene has CDR1 GTSNPN and CDR2 SVGIG (reference sequence). V was pared by 5 bases and J by 10 bases, with 15 bases between. The CDR3 length is 13 residues. The CDR3 DNA reads TGTGCCTGGGGGTCTGACTCGGGATCACCCCTCCACTTT. Its translation is CAWGSDSGSPLHF.

The V call is TRBV10-3, the J call TRBJ2-3, with 7 bases fitting TRBD1. Germline-derived CDR1 and CDR2 are ENHRY and SYGVKD. The CDR3 is made up of 13 amino acids. The junction had 1 base not matched to a gene; V was cut back by 4 bases and J by 3 bases. The CDR3 region is CAISAGGTDTQYF. The CDR3 DNA is TGTGCCATCAGTGCAGGGGGTACAGATACGCAGTATTTT.

V and J are TRBV5-6 and TRBJ2-7; D is possibly TRBD1 (5 bases). The CDR3 has 14 residues. V gave up 2 bases and J gave up 0 bases, with 9 bases separating them. Germline V gene data show CDR1 as SGHDT and CDR2 as YYEEEE. The CDR3 loop is CASSLGDSSYEQYF. CDR3 nucleotides: TGTGCCAGCAGCTTAGGTGACAGCTCCTACGAGCAGTACTTC.

This clone was recorded once. The CDR3: CATSRTGAVGQPQHF. CDR3 bases: TGTGCCACCAGCAGAACAGGGGCTGTGGGGCAGCCCCAGCATTTT. J is TRBJ1-5 and V is TRBV15; 7 positions match TRBD1. The CDR3 contains 15 residues. The ends lost 2 bases at V and 7 bases at J; junction bases unmatched: 8. Germline CDR1 and CDR2: LNHNV and YYDKDF (reference sequence).

The V and J genes are TRBV3-1 (or the pseudogene TRBV3-2) and TRBJ2-7, with D perhaps matching TRBD2 (6 bases). This CDR3 comprises 14 residues. Germline V gene sequence: CDR1 LGHDT, CDR2 YNNKEL (reference sequence). V dropped 4 bases and J dropped 4 bases, with 14 bases sitting between them. CDR3 sequence: CASSRGVWRYEQYF. The CDR3 DNA follows: TGTGCCAGCAGCCGCGGGGTGTGGCGGTACGAGCAGTACTTC.

The CDR3 reads CATGHRGTDTQYF. The CDR3 DNA sequence: TGTGCCACCGGACACCGGGGCACAGATACGCAGTATTTT. The rearrangement links TRBV7-2 to TRBJ2-3, with D perhaps TRBD1 (5 bases). The CDR3 has 13 residues. Trimming took off 10 bases at V and 1 base at J, with 12 bases between the two ends. The germline gives CDR1 SGHTA, CDR2 FQGNSA.

The V and J genes are TRBV15 and TRBJ2-7, with 8 bases lining up with TRBD2. The V gene end was trimmed by 6 bases and the J gene end by 1 base; junction bases not matched to a gene: 11. The CDR3 totals 16 residues. CDR1 LNHNV and CDR2 YYDKDF come from the germline V gene (reference sequence). CDR3 sequence: CATRAEAGGRSYEQYF. CDR3 DNA: TGTGCCACCAGGGCAGAGGCGGGAGGCCGGTCCTACGAGCAGTACTTC.

The chain is built from TRBV24-1 and TRBJ2-1; TRBD2 aligns across 8 bases. CDR1 is KGHDR, CDR2 SFDVKD, per germline. The V segment lost 6 bases and the J segment 8 bases; nucleotides outside the gene matches: 11. The CDR3 contains 15 residues. The DNA of the CDR3 is TGTGCCACCAGTTCCCAGCGGGAGTTTACCGATGAGCAGTTCTTC. Amino acid sequence: CATSSQREFTDEQFF.

This clone was seen only a few times. V gene TRBV4-2 combines with J gene TRBJ1-5, with D unclear. Per the germline V gene, CDR1 is LGHNA and CDR2 is YNFKEQ. Between the trimmed V and J ends, which lost 0 bases and 1 base, there was a span of 10 bases. This CDR3 contains 16 residues. The CDR3 sequence is CASSQDPDRSNQPQHF. The CDR3, as DNA: TGTGCCAGCAGCCAAGATCCCGATCGGAGCAATCAGCCCCAGCATTTT.

V gene TRBV10-3 combines with J gene TRBJ1-2; unclear D gene. V gave up 3 bases and J gave up 4 bases, with 12 bases separating them. This CDR3 is built from 14 residues. Germline V gene data show CDR1 as ENHRY and CDR2 as SYGVKD. CDR3 bases: TGTGCCATCAGTGAACCTCCGCGTGGCTATGGCTACACCTTC. Protein product: CAISEPPRGYGYTF.

CDR3: CASSPDPGQGTYGYTF. For the CDR3, the DNA is TGTGCCAGCAGCCCAGATCCGGGACAGGGGACCTATGGCTACACCTTC. The chain is built from TRBV7-6 and TRBJ1-2; 10 bases match TRBD1. The CDR3 spans 16 residues. J lost 4 bases, V lost 5 bases, and 10 bases had no gene match. Germline assignment: CDR1 SGHVS and CDR2 FNYEAQ. Together with reference TRBV7-6 and TRBJ1-2, the CDR3 gives the full variable domain: GAGVSQSPRYKVTKRGQDVALRCDPISGHVSLYWYRQALGQGPEFLTYFNYEAQQDKSGLPNDRFSAERPEGSISTLTIQRTEQRDSAMYRCASSPDPGQGTYGYTFGSGTRLTVV.

This clone was recorded once. The genes are TRBV5-1 and TRBJ1-5, with TRBD1 identical over 9 bases. Germline CDR1 reads SGHRS; CDR2 reads YFSETQ. V lost 4 bases to trimming and J lost 2 bases; unmatched junction nucleotides: 4. This CDR3 is 15 amino acids long. CDR3 protein: CASSLRTGGNQPQHF. CDR3 DNA: TGCGCCAGCAGCCTGCGGACAGGGGGCAATCAGCCCCAGCATTTT.

CDR3 DNA: TGTGCCAGCAGCCCGCCGAGTGTTAGCGGGAACAATGAGCAGTTCTTC. Its translation is CASSPPSVSGNNEQFF. The chain is built from TRBV13 and TRBJ2-1; 8 nucleotides match TRBD2. The CDR3 consists of 16 residues. Germline V gene data show CDR1 as PRHDT and CDR2 as FYEKMQ (reference sequence). The V gene end was trimmed by 5 bases and the J gene end by 5 bases; junction bases not matched to a gene: 11.

The chain employs TRBV6-2 or TRBV6-3 and TRBJ2-2; no clear D. Germline CDR1 is MNHEY and CDR2 is SVGEGT. The CDR3 is made up of 11 amino acids. Trimming removed 6 bases at V and 5 bases at J, with 4 bases between. This CDR3 reads CASSLTGELFF. The CDR3 DNA reads TGTGCCAGCAGCCTAACCGGGGAGCTGTTTTTT.

Only a few counts were recorded for this clone. The chain couples TRBV6-4 to TRBJ2-3; D is ambiguous. The CDR3 totals 14 residues. CDR1 is MRHNA and CDR2 is SNTAGT in the germline V gene. V was trimmed by 0 bases and J by 6 bases, leaving 10 bases between them. The CDR3 here is CASSDSVFSDTQYF. CDR3 nucleotide sequence: TGTGCCAGCAGTGACTCGGTGTTTAGCGATACGCAGTATTTT.

The V gene is TRBV5-4, the J gene TRBJ1-2; D remains ambiguous. V gave up 3 bases and J gave up 6 bases, with 12 bases separating them. CDR3 length equals 13 residues. Germline V gene data show CDR1 as SGHNT and CDR2 as YYREEE (reference sequence). Written as DNA, the CDR3 is TGTGCCAGCAGCTCAGTCGGGTTGGATGGCTACACCTTC. Its translation is CASSSVGLDGYTF.

The chain combines TRBV5-1 with TRBJ2-3; 9 bases align to TRBD1. J gave up 4 bases and V 3 bases, and 3 bases lay outside the gene matches. The CDR3 is 14 amino acids. Germline loops: CDR1 SGHRS, CDR2 YFSETQ. CDR3 sequence reads: CASSSRTGADTQYF. The CDR3 region has the DNA TGCGCCAGCAGCTCTAGGACAGGGGCAGATACGCAGTATTTT.

This clone was seen once. The chain recombines TRBV5-5 with TRBJ2-1; TRBD2 matches at 7 bases. The ends lost 6 bases at V and 12 bases at J; junction bases unmatched: 27. CDR1 and CDR2 (germline): SGHKS, YYEKEE (reference sequence). This CDR3 region has 18 residues. For the CDR3, the DNA is TGTGCCAGCAACACGAATCCCCAACCGGGAGGAGTTGTCTTTTTGCAGTTCTTC. Translating it yields CASNTNPQPGGVVFLQFF.

The chain has TRBV10-3 and TRBJ1-2; D not certain. Germline lookup yields CDR1 ENHRY and CDR2 SYGVKD. CDR3 size: 12 residues. V was clipped by 0 bases and J by 10 bases, with 9 bases between them. The CDR3 sequence: CAISESSPAYTF. Here the CDR3 DNA reads TGTGCCATCAGTGAGTCGAGTCCTGCCTACACCTTC.

The rearrangement links TRBV5-1 to TRBJ1-2; a possible D gene is TRBD1 (6 bases). In germline, CDR1 is SGHRS, CDR2 YFSETQ. There are 16 residues in the CDR3. Trimming removed 0 bases at V and 7 bases at J, with 19 bases between. For the CDR3, the DNA is TGCGCCAGCAGCTTGGTTGTCGGACAGTCAAGGCTTGGCTACACCTTC. It is translated as CASSLVVGQSRLGYTF.

The rearrangement joins TRBV19 to TRBJ2-3; D is unclear. This CDR3 has 13 residues. V was shortened by 7 bases and J by 5 bases, with 13 bases between the two germline ends. The germline gives CDR1 LNHDA, CDR2 SQIVND (reference sequence). The CDR3 nucleotides are TGTGCCAGTAACCCTACCTCGGGAGATACGCAGTATTTT. Residues: CASNPTSGDTQYF.

The gene calls are TRBV10-2 and TRBJ1-1; 7 bases match TRBD1. There are 16 residues in the CDR3. Per the germline V gene, CDR1 is WSHSY and CDR2 is SAAADI. J was trimmed by 3 bases and V by 4 bases; bases with no gene match: 11. The CDR3 bases are TGCGCCAGCAGTGGGGGCGTCAGGGGGAGCTACACTGAAGCTTTCTTT. It specifies CASSGGVRGSYTEAFF.

This clone was counted once. The V call is TRBV5-6, the J call TRBJ2-7; 9 bases line up with TRBD1. This CDR3 is built from 13 residues. Germline V lookup: CDR1 SGHDT, CDR2 YYEEEE. V was pared by 5 bases and J by 7 bases, with 7 bases of the junction left unmatched. The chain's CDR3 is CASSFGTGWEQYF. The CDR3 coding sequence is TGTGCCAGCAGTTTCGGGACAGGGTGGGAGCAGTACTTC.

The J gene is TRBJ1-2, the V gene TRBV11-1; D is unresolved. V was shortened by 1 base and J by 3 bases, with 12 bases between the two germline ends. This CDR3 comprises 15 residues. From germline, CDR1 is SGHAT and CDR2 FQDESV (reference sequence). As DNA, the CDR3 is TGTGCCAGCAGCTTAGAGGCAGGCATTCACTATGGCTACACCTTC. This codes for CASSLEAGIHYGYTF.

The chain employs TRBV30 and TRBJ2-7, with D possibly matching TRBD2 (6 bases). The CDR3 totals 14 residues. V lost 0 bases to trimming and J lost 5 bases, with 14 bases between them. Per germline, CDR1 GTSNPN and CDR2 SVGIG (reference sequence). CDR3 DNA sequence: TGTGCCTGGAGTGTAGGTGGCGGGGTACACGAGCAGTACTTC. It translates to CAWSVGGGVHEQYF.

Here the CDR3 reads CASRTGTGGINTEAFF. The CDR3 nucleotides are TGTGCCAGCAGGACCGGGACAGGGGGCATAAACACTGAAGCTTTCTTT. The chain carries TRBV2 and TRBJ1-1; 12 bases align to TRBD1. Germline V gene sequence: CDR1 SNHLY, CDR2 FYNNEI. The CDR3 loop spans 16 amino acids. Trimming cost V 6 bases and J 2 bases; bases outside gene matches: 7.

This chain uses TRBV30 with TRBJ1-6; tentatively, D is TRBD1 (6 bases). CDR3 size: 11 residues. V was pared by 5 bases and J by 10 bases, with 9 bases between. Germline V gene lookup returns CDR1 GTSNPN and CDR2 SVGIG (reference sequence). This CDR3 reads CAWGQGSPLHF. The CDR3 nucleotides are TGTGCCTGGGGGCAGGGGTCACCCCTCCACTTT. The variable domain in full, completed from reference TRBV30 and TRBJ1-6, reads SQTIHQWPATLVQPVGSPLSLECTVEGTSNPNLYWYRQAAGRGLQLLFYSVGIGQISSEVPQNLSASRPQDRQFILSSKKLLLSDSGFYLCAWGQGSPLHFGNGTRLTVT.

V is TRBV5-1 and J is TRBJ2-7, with TRBD1 identical over 9 bases. The CDR3 contains 14 residues. Germline CDR1 is SGHRS and CDR2 is YFSETQ. Losses at the gene ends were 3 bases for V and 6 bases for J; bases not matched to a gene: 7. The CDR3 DNA sequence: TGCGCCAGCAGCTCGGGACAGGGCCTTCTCGAGCAGTACTTC. It specifies CASSSGQGLLEQYF. The whole variable domain, filled in from reference TRBV5-1 and TRBJ2-7, reads KAGVTQTPRYLIKTRGQQVTLSCSPISGHRSVSWYQQTPGQGLQFLFEYFSETQRNKGNFPGRFSGRQFSNSRSEMNVSTLELGDSALYLCASSSGQGLLEQYFGPGTRLTVT.

This chain connects TRBV5-1 to TRBJ2-3; D is uncertain. The V end lost 0 bases, the J end lost 3 bases, and 11 bases lay between the germline ends. In germline, CDR1 is SGHRS, CDR2 YFSETQ. The CDR3 consists of 15 residues. Here the CDR3 reads CASSLVPLETDTQYF. The CDR3 DNA is TGCGCCAGCAGCTTGGTCCCGCTAGAAACAGATACGCAGTATTTT.